The clone carrying this TCR beta chain was recorded once. The PCR ran on 60 Vbeta and 13 Jbeta primers. Only in-frame clones appear in the TCRdb table, and some are missing; sequencing was by immunoSEQ multiplex PCR. Seen here are about 150,000 clones, around 60% observed once, and the top ten hold approximately 6.6%. The data derive from a study of cytomegalovirus exposure and HLA in healthy donors. Trimming left V 4 bases short and J 0 bases short, with 9 bases between. Looked up from germline, CDR1 is SGHVS and CDR2 is FQNEAQ. The CDR3 runs 14 residues. This clonotype was obtained from a woman aged 60-75 years in good health and CMV-seropositive. Sequenced input: PBMCs. The V and J genes are TRBV7-8 and TRBJ1-1; D call uncertain. The DNA of the CDR3 is TGTGCCAGCAGCTCCAGTACCGTGAACACTGAAGCTTTCTTT. Translation gives CASSSSTVNTEAFF. Looking up the rest from reference TRBV7-8 and TRBJ1-1 gives the full variable domain: GAGVSQSPRYKVAKRGQDVALRCDPISGHVSLFWYQQALGQGPEFLTYFQNEAQLDKSGLPSDRFFAERPEGSVSTLKIQRTQQEDSAVYLCASSSSTVNTEAFFGQGTRLTVV.